The 17 T cell receptor beta chains reported below all come from one sample, sequenced in a study of T cell responses to AZD1222 COVID-19 vaccine. Repertoires were generated with immunoSEQ multiplex PCR, while TCRdb's copy carries only in-frame clones and drops some. The sample includes about 160,000 clones, around 91% of them seen just once. The input for sequencing was peripheral blood, taken on day 0 of AZD1222 vaccination. The receptors derive from an adult in good health.

The gene calls are TRBV6-1 and TRBJ1-4; D not certain. The germline CDR1 and CDR2 sequences are MNHNS and SASEGT. Trimming took off 3 bases at V and 5 bases at J, with 10 bases between the two ends. The CDR3 consists of 14 residues. The chain's CDR3 is CASSESGQNEKLFF. The DNA of the CDR3 is TGTGCCAGCAGTGAGAGTGGGCAGAATGAAAAACTGTTTTTT.

In its sample, this clone was seen once. The chain carries TRBV2 and TRBJ1-3, with 7 bases matching TRBD1. Germline trimming cut 4 bases from V and 4 bases from J; bases unmatched to any gene: 1. The CDR3 length is 13 residues. Germline assignment: CDR1 SNHLY and CDR2 FYNNEI. In DNA, the CDR3 is TGTGCCAGCAGTGGGGACAGCGGAAACACCATATATTTT. Translation gives CASSGDSGNTIYF.

This chain uses TRBV6-5 with TRBJ1-2; D might be TRBD1 (6 bases). CDR3 length: 13 amino acids. Trimming stripped 6 bases from V and 9 bases from J, with 17 bases between. From germline, CDR1 is MNHEY and CDR2 SVGAGI. CDR3 sequence reads: CASRLQGEGSYTF. The CDR3, as DNA: TGTGCCAGCAGACTACAGGGAGAAGGTAGCTACACCTTC.

The chain joins TRBV24-1 to TRBJ2-2, with a tentative D call TRBD2 (6 bases). Germline V gene data show CDR1 as KGHDR and CDR2 as SFDVKD. The CDR3 covers 15 residues. V lost 5 bases and J 3 bases, leaving 12 bases between the germline ends. CDR3 bases: TGTGCCACCAGTGTCGGGGGTTCGTACACCGGGGAGCTGTTTTTT. Protein product: CATSVGGSYTGELFF.

This clone was counted a few times. The chain joins TRBV5-1 to TRBJ2-7; 14 nucleotides match TRBD2. V shed 4 bases and J 2 bases; nucleotides not matched to a gene: 5. The CDR3 loop spans 16 amino acids. CDR1 and CDR2 from the germline V gene are SGHRS and YFSETQ. The CDR3 DNA reads TGCGCCAGCAGCCCGGGACTAGCGGGGGCAGCCTACGAGCAGTACTTC. This codes for CASSPGLAGAAYEQYF.

The chain employs TRBV6-4 and TRBJ2-7, with 7 bases lining up with TRBD2. CDR3 length: 15 amino acids. Germline V gene lookup returns CDR1 MRHNA and CDR2 SNTAGT. V trimming: 5 bases; J trimming: 0 bases; junction bases outside the gene matches: 7. The CDR3 loop reads CASSLQRGNSYEQYV. In nucleotides, the CDR3 is TGTGCCAGCAGTCTTCAGCGGGGTAACTCCTACGAGCAGTACGTC.

This chain connects TRBV27 to TRBJ2-2; TRBD2 matches 8 bases. The J segment lost 4 bases and the V segment lost 6 bases, leaving 10 bases of the junction unmatched. CDR3 length equals 16 residues. Per the germline V gene, CDR1 is MNHEY and CDR2 is SMNVEV (reference sequence). CDR3: CASRDRAGEGTGELFF. The CDR3 DNA sequence: TGTGCCAGCAGGGACAGAGCGGGGGAGGGCACCGGGGAGCTGTTTTTT.

The V and J genes are TRBV28 and TRBJ2-5; D not resolved. The germline V gene has CDR1 MDHEN and CDR2 SYDVKM. This CDR3 has 15 residues. Between the trimmed V and J ends, which lost 7 bases and 1 base, there was a span of 16 bases. In DNA form, the CDR3 reads TGTGCCAGCACCCTGGCAGCAGGACCCCAAGAGACCCAGTACTTC. Encoded protein: CASTLAAGPQETQYF.

This clone was picked up one time. The sample carries other DNA sequences with the same CDR3. The chain recombines TRBV30 with TRBJ1-5; 10 nucleotides align to TRBD1. The trim removed 3 bases at V and 4 bases at J, leaving 0 bases unmatched. Germline V gives CDR1 GTSNPN, CDR2 SVGIG (reference sequence). The CDR3 has 13 amino acids. In DNA form, the CDR3 reads TGTGCCTGGAGGGGACAGGGGAATCAGCCCCAGCATTTT. Protein sequence: CAWRGQGNQPQHF.

The chain joins TRBV28 to TRBJ2-2; D perhaps matches TRBD1 (7 bases). Germline CDR1 MDHEN, CDR2 SYDVKM. V was trimmed by 9 bases and J by 6 bases, leaving 14 bases between them. CDR3 length equals 13 residues. CDR3 region: CASNQGGPGELFF. For the CDR3, the DNA is TGTGCCAGTAATCAGGGGGGTCCCGGGGAGCTGTTTTTT.

J is TRBJ2-2 and V is TRBV7-2; TRBD1 might be the D (6 bases). The germline gives CDR1 SGHTA, CDR2 FQGNSA. This CDR3 has 16 residues. Trimming removed 1 base from V and 6 bases from J, with 15 bases in between. The CDR3 nucleotides read TGTGCCAGCAGCTTAGGGTACAGGGTGGTGTCCGGGGAGCTGTTTTTT. This gives the protein CASSLGYRVVSGELFF.

The rearrangement links TRBV27 to TRBJ1-2; D is undetermined. The V end lost 5 bases, the J end lost 6 bases, and 13 bases lay between the germline ends. The CDR3 runs to 13 residues. Germline-derived CDR1 and CDR2 are MNHEY and SMNVEV (reference sequence). For the CDR3, the DNA is TGTGCCAGCAGTCCCCGAGAACACCATGGCTACACCTTC. Encoded protein: CASSPREHHGYTF.

V gene TRBV6-5 combines with J gene TRBJ2-5; the D gene is possibly TRBD2 (5 bases). CDR3 size: 11 residues. Germline V gene data show CDR1 as MNHEY and CDR2 as SVGAGI. Between the trimmed V and J ends, which lost 6 bases and 9 bases, there was a span of 11 bases. CDR3 residues: CASSRGEAQYF. Written as DNA, the CDR3 is TGTGCCAGCAGCCGGGGTGAGGCCCAGTACTTC.

CDR3 nucleotides: TGTGCCAGCAGCTTACCCTTGACAGGGGCCGCCGGGGAGCTGTTTTTT. Protein product: CASSLPLTGAAGELFF. The rearrangement joins TRBV7-3 to TRBJ2-2, with 8 positions matching TRBD1. Germline V gene lookup returns CDR1 SGHTA and CDR2 FQGTGA. The junction had 8 bases not matched to a gene; V was cut back by 2 bases and J by 6 bases. There are 16 residues in the CDR3. Together with reference TRBV7-3 and TRBJ2-2, the CDR3 gives the full variable domain: GAGVSQTPSNKVTEKGKYVELRCDPISGHTALYWYRQSLGQGPEFLIYFQGTGAADDSGLPNDRFFAVRPEGSVSTLKIQRTERGDSAVYLCASSLPLTGAAGELFFGEGSRLTVL.

This clone was recorded only once. This chain joins TRBV19 and TRBJ2-4; no clear D gene. CDR3 length equals 15 residues. Trimming took off 5 bases at V and 1 base at J, with 12 bases between the two ends. Germline V gives CDR1 LNHDA, CDR2 SQIVND (reference sequence). The CDR3 DNA is TGTGCCAGTAGTGCCCTATCTTCCGCCAAAAACATTCAGTACTTC. This translates into CASSALSSAKNIQYF.

CDR3 in amino acids: CSVGRDTEAFF. CDR3 bases: TGCAGCGTTGGGCGGGACACTGAAGCTTTCTTT. V and J are TRBV29-1 and TRBJ1-1; D remains ambiguous. From germline, CDR1 is SQVTM and CDR2 ANQGSEA. This CDR3 spans 11 amino acids. V was shortened by 4 bases and J by 3 bases, with 6 bases between the two germline ends.

V is TRBV7-8 and J is TRBJ1-3; 9 positions match TRBD1. The CDR3 covers 15 residues. V was pared by 5 bases and J by 5 bases, with 7 bases of the junction left unmatched. Germline CDR1 is SGHVS and CDR2 is FQNEAQ. The chain's CDR3 is CASSTRTGDRNTIYF. The CDR3 DNA follows: TGTGCCAGCAGCACCCGGACAGGGGATAGAAACACCATATATTTT.